Presented here are 26 T cell receptor beta chains from one specimen sequenced in a study of blood T cell repertoires in COVID-19. Generated by immunoSEQ multiplex PCR, the TCRdb table keeps only in-frame clones and is missing some. Among about 120,000 clones listed, 75% to 90% were seen once. Material: peripheral blood. The receptors were sampled from a man aged 65 to 79 with active or convalescent COVID-19.

The chain is built from TRBV4-1 and TRBJ2-1; weak D call: TRBD2 (6 bases). V was shortened by 1 base and J by 6 bases, with 10 bases between the two germline ends. The V gene's germline CDR1 is MGHRA and CDR2 YSYEKL. This CDR3 region has 14 residues. The CDR3 region has the DNA TGCGCCAGCAGCCAAGTATCGGGAGCCAATGAGCAGTTCTTC. Translation gives CASSQVSGANEQFF.

This chain connects TRBV4-1 to TRBJ2-1; 8 bases match TRBD2. V was clipped by 0 bases and J by 9 bases; unmatched bases: 7. The V gene's germline CDR1 is MGHRA and CDR2 YSYEKL. CDR3 size: 15 residues. The CDR3 DNA is TGCGCCAGCAGCCAAGATACTAGCGGCTCGCTTGAGCAGTTCTTC. Protein product: CASSQDTSGSLEQFF.

The chain carries TRBV7-6 and TRBJ2-2; 11 bases map to TRBD1. J gave up 7 bases and V 4 bases, and 5 bases lay outside the gene matches. Looked up from germline, CDR1 is SGHVS and CDR2 is FNYEAQ. The CDR3 extends over 15 amino acids. Here the CDR3 DNA reads TGTGCCAGCAGCTCCGGACAGGGGGCGATCGGGGAGCTGTTTTTT. It codes for CASSSGQGAIGELFF.

The V and J genes are TRBV3-1 (or the pseudogene TRBV3-2) and TRBJ1-5; D not certain. The CDR3 runs to 14 residues. The germline V gene has CDR1 LGHDT and CDR2 YNNKEL (reference sequence). V lost 3 bases, J lost 7 bases, and 13 bases lay in between. In nucleotides, the CDR3 is TGTGCCAGCAGCCAGGAGGAGAGCGGACAGCCCCAGCATTTT. Its translation: CASSQEESGQPQHF.

The chain has TRBV28 and TRBJ2-4; 9 positions agree with TRBD2. Germline lookup yields CDR1 MDHEN and CDR2 SYDVKM. This CDR3 is built from 15 residues. V shed 2 bases and J 6 bases; nucleotides not matched to a gene: 5. In DNA, the CDR3 is TGTGCCAGCAGTTTACTAGCGGGATTTTTAAACATTCAGTACTTC. This codes for CASSLLAGFLNIQYF.

Regarding this clone: Other DNA sequences in this specimen translate into the identical CDR3. This chain joins TRBV5-1 and TRBJ1-1, with D tentatively TRBD1 (5 bases). Trimming took 0 bases from V and 1 from J, leaving 10 bases between them. This CDR3 is 15 amino acids long. Germline assignment: CDR1 SGHRS and CDR2 YFSETQ. CDR3 sequence reads: CASSLGAGGNTEAFF. The CDR3 bases are TGCGCCAGCAGCTTGGGTGCCGGGGGGAACACTGAAGCTTTCTTT.

V is TRBV6-5 and J is TRBJ2-1, with D possibly TRBD2 on 6 matching bases. In germline, CDR1 is MNHEY, CDR2 SVGAGI. The CDR3 is 13 residues long. V was pared by 4 bases and J by 8 bases, with 12 bases between. In DNA, the CDR3 is TGTGCCAGCAGTTTACGACTAGGCTATGAGCAGTTCTTC. Translation gives CASSLRLGYEQFF.

V gene TRBV4-2 combines with J gene TRBJ2-7; 9 nucleotides agree with TRBD2. The CDR3 sequence is 15 residues long. V lost 1 base to trimming and J lost 2 bases; unmatched junction nucleotides: 3. The V gene's germline CDR1 is LGHNA and CDR2 YNFKEQ. The CDR3 sequence is CASSQGSSGTYEQYF. The DNA of the CDR3 is TGTGCCAGCAGCCAAGGGTCTAGCGGGACCTACGAGCAGTACTTC.

This clone has only a few counts. V usage is TRBV4-1 and J usage is TRBJ2-1; D remains unclear. The CDR3 spans 16 residues. Germline lookup yields CDR1 MGHRA and CDR2 YSYEKL. The V and J ends lost 0 bases and 0 bases respectively, with 9 bases between them. CDR3 bases: TGCGCCAGCAGCCAAGATACGTGGAGCTCCTACAATGAGCAGTTCTTC. Translating gives CASSQDTWSSYNEQFF.

This clone was picked up a small number of times. The chain recombines TRBV6-5 with TRBJ1-6; 8 nucleotides agree with TRBD1. V shed 5 bases, J shed 17 bases, and the junction held 8 bases outside the gene matches. Germline V gene lookup returns CDR1 MNHEY and CDR2 SVGAGI. This CDR3 region has 12 residues. This chain's CDR3 is CASSTTGARIHF. DNA of the CDR3: TGTGCCAGCAGTACGACAGGGGCCAGGATCCACTTT.

Worth noting for this clone: At one of its ends the junction is not consistent with the germline gene, which may arise from a read error. CDR3 nucleotides: TGTGCCAGCAGTCGTACCCGGGAGAGCATAGATACGCAGTATTTT. The encoded protein is CASSRTRESIDTQYF. The chain recombines TRBV6-2 or TRBV6-3 with TRBJ2-3; weak D call: TRBD2 (6 bases). The CDR3 is 15 amino acids. Germline-derived CDR1 and CDR2 are MNHEY and SVGEGT.

This chain links TRBV18 with TRBJ2-7, with D tentatively TRBD2 (6 bases). Germline V gene lookup returns CDR1 KGHSH and CDR2 LQKENI. The CDR3 spans 13 residues. Trimming pared 3 bases from V and 7 bases from J, leaving 13 bases between. As DNA, the CDR3 is TGTGCCAGCTCACCGATTGGGGCGGGGGAGCAGTACTTC. It specifies CASSPIGAGEQYF.

This sequence joins TRBV7-9 and TRBJ1-1; D gene unclear. The germline gives CDR1 SEHNR, CDR2 FQNEAQ (reference sequence). V shed 0 bases and J shed 7 bases, with 9 bases lying between them. The CDR3 runs to 13 residues. The CDR3 region has the DNA TGTGCCAGCAGCTTAGCGGGCATAATTGAAGCTTTCTTT. Residues: CASSLAGIIEAFF.

This chain uses TRBV28 with TRBJ2-7, with D maybe TRBD2 (6 bases). This CDR3 contains 15 residues. The germline CDR1 and CDR2 sequences are MDHEN and SYDVKM. With 0 bases removed from V and 5 bases from J, the gap between germline ends came to 14 bases. CDR3 protein: CASSLWEGRGHEQYF. The CDR3 bases are TGTGCCAGCAGTTTATGGGAGGGGCGCGGTCACGAGCAGTACTTC.

The rearrangement uses TRBV5-6 and TRBJ1-5; 8 nucleotides line up with TRBD1. The J segment lost 1 base and the V segment lost 0 bases, leaving 0 bases of the junction unmatched. CDR1 and CDR2 (germline): SGHDT, YYEEEE. This CDR3 contains 15 residues. CDR3: CASSLGQGSNQPQHF. The CDR3 nucleotides read TGTGCCAGCAGCTTGGGACAGGGGAGCAATCAGCCCCAGCATTTT.

This clone was picked up one time. The chain links TRBV18 to TRBJ2-1; 11 bases fit TRBD2. This CDR3 is built from 14 residues. The germline gives CDR1 KGHSH, CDR2 LQKENI. V dropped 4 bases and J dropped 9; count of bases not matched to a gene: 5. The CDR3 here is CASSQLAGVGEQFF. CDR3 coding DNA: TGTGCCAGCTCACAACTAGCGGGAGTTGGTGAGCAGTTCTTC.

The chain carries TRBV4-1 and TRBJ2-2; 8 nucleotides align to TRBD2. The CDR3 sequence is 15 residues long. V shed 0 bases and J 7 bases; nucleotides not matched to a gene: 4. Germline V lookup: CDR1 MGHRA, CDR2 YSYEKL. This CDR3 reads CASSQEAGAVGELFF. CDR3 in DNA: TGCGCCAGCAGCCAAGAAGCGGGAGCGGTCGGGGAGCTGTTTTTT.

The gene calls are TRBV24-1 and TRBJ2-3; D possibly corresponds to TRBD2 (6 bases). The CDR3 is 14 residues long. CDR1 KGHDR and CDR2 SFDVKD come from the germline V gene. Trimming stripped 4 bases from V and 10 bases from J, with 17 bases between. CDR3 in DNA: TGTGCCACCAGTGACCCCTCACGGGGGTGGGCGCAGTATTTT. It yields the protein CATSDPSRGWAQYF.

The chain is built from TRBV11-3 and TRBJ2-7; the match to TRBD2 covers 7 bases. Germline values: CDR1 SGHNT, CDR2 YENEEA. The CDR3 has 14 amino acids. V lost 5 bases, J lost 0 bases, and 4 bases stayed unmatched. CDR3 amino acids: CASSKSGNSYEQYF. The CDR3 DNA follows: TGTGCCAGCAGCAAAAGCGGGAACTCCTACGAGCAGTACTTC.

The chain recombines TRBV7-9 with TRBJ1-5, with D possibly matching TRBD1 (6 bases). There are 17 residues in the CDR3. Trimming removed 0 bases from V and 2 bases from J, with 14 bases in between. CDR1 is SEHNR, CDR2 FQNEAQ, per germline (reference sequence). The chain's CDR3 is CASSLAGWGQGNQPQHF. CDR3 nucleotide sequence: TGTGCCAGCAGCTTAGCGGGTTGGGGGCAGGGCAATCAGCCCCAGCATTTT.

The rearrangement links TRBV6-5 to TRBJ1-6; no clear D gene. The V gene's germline CDR1 is MNHEY and CDR2 SVGAGI. V gave up 0 bases and J gave up 7 bases, with 13 bases separating them. This CDR3 is 16 amino acids long. In nucleotides, the CDR3 is TGTGCCAGCAGTTACTCGTGGGAGGGAACGAATTCACCCCTCCACTTT. This encodes CASSYSWEGTNSPLHF.

The chain links TRBV19 to TRBJ2-1, with 7 bases fitting TRBD2. This CDR3 has 12 amino acids. V dropped 7 bases and J dropped 6; count of bases not matched to a gene: 3. CDR1 LNHDA and CDR2 SQIVND come from the germline V gene (reference sequence). CDR3 coding DNA: TGTGCCAGTACCGGACTAGGCAATGAGCAGTTCTTC. This codes for CASTGLGNEQFF.

The chain recombines TRBV6-1 with TRBJ2-3; a weak D match, TRBD1 (5 bases). Trimming cost V 1 base and J 1 base, with 9 bases left between them. The CDR3 is made up of 15 amino acids. Per germline, CDR1 MNHNS and CDR2 SASEGT. The CDR3, as DNA: TGTGCCAGCAGTGAAGGGGGCTGGGGCACAGATACGCAGTATTTT. Translated: CASSEGGWGTDTQYF.

The V call is TRBV5-1, the J call TRBJ2-1, with 9 bases lining up with TRBD1. V was clipped by 4 bases and J by 4 bases; unmatched bases: 9. The CDR3 is 16 residues long. Germline loops: CDR1 SGHRS, CDR2 YFSETQ. CDR3 sequence reads: CASSGGQGINYNEQFF. CDR3 bases: TGCGCCAGCAGCGGCGGACAGGGGATCAATTACAATGAGCAGTTCTTC.

The V and J genes are TRBV18 and TRBJ2-2; TRBD1 might be the D (5 bases). Deletions cut 0 bases from V and 0 bases from J, with 8 bases between. The CDR3 extends over 16 amino acids. The germline CDR1 and CDR2 sequences are KGHSH and LQKENI. Written as DNA, the CDR3 is TGTGCCAGCTCACCACCGAGCAGGGCGAACACCGGGGAGCTGTTTTTT. Protein sequence: CASSPPSRANTGELFF.

The chain uses TRBV10-1 and TRBJ2-2; 8 nucleotides align to TRBD1. Germline lookup yields CDR1 WNHNN and CDR2 SYGVQD (reference sequence). V lost 6 bases, J lost 6 bases, and 6 bases stayed unmatched. The CDR3 contains 14 residues. CDR3 in amino acids: CASSALQGAGELFF. CDR3 nucleotides: TGCGCCAGCAGCGCACTACAGGGGGCCGGGGAGCTGTTTTTT.